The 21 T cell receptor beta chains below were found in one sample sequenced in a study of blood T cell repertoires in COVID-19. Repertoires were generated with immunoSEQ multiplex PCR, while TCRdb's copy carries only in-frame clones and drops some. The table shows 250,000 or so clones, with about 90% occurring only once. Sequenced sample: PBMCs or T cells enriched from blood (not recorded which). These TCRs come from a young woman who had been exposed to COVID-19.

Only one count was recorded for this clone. CDR3 in DNA: TGTGCCAGCAGCTTACGTCCGGGAGGAGGAGGGATATATGAGCAGTTCTTC. Its protein product is CASSLRPGGGGIYEQFF. The chain recombines TRBV7-6 with TRBJ2-1; TRBD2 matches 7 bases. The V gene's germline CDR1 is SGHVS and CDR2 FNYEAQ. The V segment lost 2 bases and the J segment 8 bases; nucleotides outside the gene matches: 15. CDR3 size: 17 residues.

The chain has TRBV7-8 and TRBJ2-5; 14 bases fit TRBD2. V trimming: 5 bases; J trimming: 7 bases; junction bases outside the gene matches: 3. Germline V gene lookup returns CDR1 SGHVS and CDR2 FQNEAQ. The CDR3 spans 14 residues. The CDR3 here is CASSPTSGRGTQYF. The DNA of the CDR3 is TGTGCCAGCAGCCCGACTAGCGGGAGGGGGACCCAGTACTTC.

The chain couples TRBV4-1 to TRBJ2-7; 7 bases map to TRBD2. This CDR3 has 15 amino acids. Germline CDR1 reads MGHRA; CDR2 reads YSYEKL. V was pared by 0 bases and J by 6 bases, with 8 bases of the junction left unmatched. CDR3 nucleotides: TGCGCCAGCAGCCAAGATATGAGACTAGCAGGCGAGCAGTACTTC. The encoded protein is CASSQDMRLAGEQYF.

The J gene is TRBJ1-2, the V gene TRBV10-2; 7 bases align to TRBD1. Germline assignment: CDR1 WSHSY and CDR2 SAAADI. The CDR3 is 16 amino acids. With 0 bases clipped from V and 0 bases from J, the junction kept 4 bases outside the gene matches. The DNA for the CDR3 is TGCGCCAGCAGTGAGTCGACAGGGACCCCTAACTATGGCTACACCTTC. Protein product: CASSESTGTPNYGYTF.

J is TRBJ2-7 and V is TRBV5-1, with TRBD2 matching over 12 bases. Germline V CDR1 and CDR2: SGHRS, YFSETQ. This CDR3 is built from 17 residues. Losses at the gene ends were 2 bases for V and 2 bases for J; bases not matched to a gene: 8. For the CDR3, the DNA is TGCGCCAGCAGCTTACTCGGGACTAGCGGGTTCACCTACGAGCAGTACTTC. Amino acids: CASSLLGTSGFTYEQYF.

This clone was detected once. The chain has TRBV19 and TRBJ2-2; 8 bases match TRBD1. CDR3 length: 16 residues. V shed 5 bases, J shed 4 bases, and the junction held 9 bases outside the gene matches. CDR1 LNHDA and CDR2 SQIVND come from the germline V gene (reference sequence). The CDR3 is CASSVPGGAGTGELFF. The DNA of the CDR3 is TGTGCCAGTAGTGTTCCAGGGGGCGCGGGCACCGGGGAGCTGTTTTTT.

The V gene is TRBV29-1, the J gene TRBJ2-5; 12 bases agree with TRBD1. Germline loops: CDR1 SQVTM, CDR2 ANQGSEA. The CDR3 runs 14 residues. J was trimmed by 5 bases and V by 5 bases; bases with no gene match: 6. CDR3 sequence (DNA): TGCAGCGTTTTAGGGACAGGGGGCCTGGAGACCCAGTACTTC. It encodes CSVLGTGGLETQYF.

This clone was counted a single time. This chain's CDR3 is CASMGWVSGNYGYTF. CDR3 DNA: TGTGCCAGCATGGGTTGGGTATCAGGAAACTATGGCTACACCTTC. J is TRBJ1-2 and V is TRBV27; D not resolved. The V gene's germline CDR1 is MNHEY and CDR2 SMNVEV (reference sequence). Trimming stripped 7 bases from V and 2 bases from J, with 17 bases between. The length of the CDR3 is 15 residues.

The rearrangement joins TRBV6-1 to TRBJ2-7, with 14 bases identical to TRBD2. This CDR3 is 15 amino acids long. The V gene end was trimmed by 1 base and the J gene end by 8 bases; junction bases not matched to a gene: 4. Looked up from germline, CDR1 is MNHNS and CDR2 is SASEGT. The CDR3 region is CASSEEGLAGGKQYF. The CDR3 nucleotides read TGTGCCAGCAGTGAAGAAGGACTAGCGGGAGGTAAGCAGTACTTC.

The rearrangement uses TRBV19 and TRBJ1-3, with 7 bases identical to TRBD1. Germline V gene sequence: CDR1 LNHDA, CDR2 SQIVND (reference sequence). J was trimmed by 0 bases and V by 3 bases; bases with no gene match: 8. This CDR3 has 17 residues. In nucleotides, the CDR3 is TGTGCCAGTAGTATGTCGGTCGGGACAGCCTCTGGAAACACCATATATTTT. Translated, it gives CASSMSVGTASGNTIYF.

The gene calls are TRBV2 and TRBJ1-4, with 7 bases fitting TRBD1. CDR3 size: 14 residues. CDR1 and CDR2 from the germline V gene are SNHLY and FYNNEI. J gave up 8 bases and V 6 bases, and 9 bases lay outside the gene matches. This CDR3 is CASRIRDSGEKLFF. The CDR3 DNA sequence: TGTGCCAGCAGAATCCGGGACAGTGGCGAAAAACTGTTTTTT.

The CDR3 DNA is TGTGCCAGCAGCCCCTCTCCCGGGACACCCAGCTCCTACGAGCAGTACTTC. Protein sequence: CASSPSPGTPSSYEQYF. The rearrangement links TRBV5-4 to TRBJ2-7; possibly TRBD1 for D (6 bases). The germline V and J ends were trimmed by 4 bases and 0 bases, with 20 bases remaining between them. The CDR3 has 17 residues. Germline V gives CDR1 SGHNT, CDR2 YYREEE (reference sequence).

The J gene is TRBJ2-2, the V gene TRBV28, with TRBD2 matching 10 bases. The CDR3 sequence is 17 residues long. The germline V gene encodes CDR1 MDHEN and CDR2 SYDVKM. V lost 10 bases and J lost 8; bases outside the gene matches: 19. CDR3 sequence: CATFTLAGDIVRGELFF. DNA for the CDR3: TGTGCCACCTTCACTCTAGCGGGAGACATCGTTAGGGGGGAGCTGTTTTTT. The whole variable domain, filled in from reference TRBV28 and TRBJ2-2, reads DVKVTQSSRYLVKRTGEKVFLECVQDMDHENMFWYRQDPGLGLRLIYFSYDVKMKEKGDIPEGYSVSREKKERFSLILESASTNQTSMYLCATFTLAGDIVRGELFFGEGSRLTVL.

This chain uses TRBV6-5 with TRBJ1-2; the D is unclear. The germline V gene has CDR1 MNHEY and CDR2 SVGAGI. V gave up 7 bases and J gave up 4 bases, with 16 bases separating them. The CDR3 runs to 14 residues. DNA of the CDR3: TGTGCCAGCACCCGAGACGGGAACTTCTATGGCTACACCTTC. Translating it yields CASTRDGNFYGYTF.

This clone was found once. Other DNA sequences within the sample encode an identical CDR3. The DNA for the CDR3 is TGTGCCAGCTCGGGGCGCCAACTAGCGGGAGGGCCTAATGAGCAGTTCTTC. This gives the protein CASSGRQLAGGPNEQFF. The V and J genes are TRBV18 and TRBJ2-1; the match to TRBD2 covers 13 bases. Germline V lookup: CDR1 KGHSH, CDR2 LQKENI. V was pared by 6 bases and J by 7 bases, with 12 bases of the junction left unmatched. CDR3 length: 17 amino acids.

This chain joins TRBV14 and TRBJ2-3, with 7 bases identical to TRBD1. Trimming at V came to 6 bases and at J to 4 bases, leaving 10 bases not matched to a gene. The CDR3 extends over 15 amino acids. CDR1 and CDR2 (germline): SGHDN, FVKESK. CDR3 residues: CASSPWGQGADTQYF. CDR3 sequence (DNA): TGTGCCAGCAGTCCCTGGGGCCAGGGGGCAGATACGCAGTATTTT. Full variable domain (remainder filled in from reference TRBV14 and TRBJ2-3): EAGVTQFPSHSVIEKGQTVTLRCDPISGHDNLYWYRRVMGKEIKFLLHFVKESKQDESGMPNNRFLAERTGGTYSTLKVQPAELEDSGVYFCASSPWGQGADTQYFGPGTRLTVL.

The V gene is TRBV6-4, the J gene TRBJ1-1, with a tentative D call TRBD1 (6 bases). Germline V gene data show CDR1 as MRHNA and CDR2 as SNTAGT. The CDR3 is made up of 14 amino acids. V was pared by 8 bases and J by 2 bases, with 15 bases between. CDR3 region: CASEGDLLNTEAFF. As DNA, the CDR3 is TGTGCCAGCGAGGGGGATCTTCTAAACACTGAAGCTTTCTTT.

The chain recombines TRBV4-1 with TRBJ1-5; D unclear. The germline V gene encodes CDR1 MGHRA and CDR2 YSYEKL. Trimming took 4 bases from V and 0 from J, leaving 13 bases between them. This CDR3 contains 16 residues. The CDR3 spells CASSPRGGYSNQPQHF. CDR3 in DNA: TGCGCCAGCAGCCCCCGTGGCGGATATAGCAATCAGCCCCAGCATTTT.

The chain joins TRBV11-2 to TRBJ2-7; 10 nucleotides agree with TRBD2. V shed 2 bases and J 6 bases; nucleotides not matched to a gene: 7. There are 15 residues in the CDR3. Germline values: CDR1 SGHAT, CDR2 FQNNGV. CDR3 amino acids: CASSLMLAGVVEQYF. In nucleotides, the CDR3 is TGTGCCAGCAGCTTAATGCTAGCGGGAGTTGTCGAGCAGTACTTC.

The CDR3 DNA reads TGCGCCAGCAGCCCCCGGGACAGGCCCTACGAGCAGTACTTC. Its protein product is CASSPRDRPYEQYF. This rearrangement joins TRBV4-1 to TRBJ2-7, with 8 positions matching TRBD1. V lost 4 bases and J lost 2; bases outside the gene matches: 4. Looked up from germline, CDR1 is MGHRA and CDR2 is YSYEKL. The CDR3 has 14 residues.

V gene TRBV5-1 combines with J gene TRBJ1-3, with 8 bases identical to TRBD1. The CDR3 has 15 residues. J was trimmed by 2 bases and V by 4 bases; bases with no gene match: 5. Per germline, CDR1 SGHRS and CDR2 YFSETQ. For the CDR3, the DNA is TGCGCCAGCAGCCTAGGGACAGGTCCTGGAAACACCATATATTTT. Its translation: CASSLGTGPGNTIYF.